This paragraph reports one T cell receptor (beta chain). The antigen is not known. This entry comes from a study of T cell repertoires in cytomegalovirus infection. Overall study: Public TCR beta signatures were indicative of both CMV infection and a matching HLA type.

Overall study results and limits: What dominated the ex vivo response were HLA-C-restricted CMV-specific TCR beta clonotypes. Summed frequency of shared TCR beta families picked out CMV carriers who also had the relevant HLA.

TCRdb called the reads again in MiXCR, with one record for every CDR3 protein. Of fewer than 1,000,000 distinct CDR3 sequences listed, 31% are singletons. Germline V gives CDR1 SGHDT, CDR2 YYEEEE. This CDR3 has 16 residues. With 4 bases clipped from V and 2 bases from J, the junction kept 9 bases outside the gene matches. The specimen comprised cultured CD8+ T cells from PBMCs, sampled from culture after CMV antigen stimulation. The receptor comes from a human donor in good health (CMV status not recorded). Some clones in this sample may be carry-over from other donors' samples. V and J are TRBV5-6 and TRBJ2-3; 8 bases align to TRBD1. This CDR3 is CASSVDRGPYTDTQYF. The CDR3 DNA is TGTGCCAGCAGCGTAGACAGGGGACCTTACACAGATACGCAGTATTTT. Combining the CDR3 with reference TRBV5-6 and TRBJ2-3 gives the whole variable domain DAGVTQSPTHLIKTRGQQVTLRCSPKSGHDTVSWYQQALGQGPQFIFQYYEEEERQRGNFPDRFSGHQFPNYSSELNVNALLLGDSALYLCASSVDRGPYTDTQYFGPGTRLTVL.